This section outlines one T cell receptor beta chain sequence together with its context. The antigen remains undetermined. Because the CDR3 is missing its conserved closing phenylalanine or tryptophan, this is likely a read error. The V segment lost 6 bases and the J segment 6 bases; nucleotides outside the gene matches: 6. The CDR3 runs 16 residues. Germline CDR1 is LNHDA and CDR2 is SQIVND (reference sequence). Treatment reported: roughly 11-day PBMC culture with coronavirus spike peptide pools or control peptides (ViraFEST assay). This entry is derived from a study of vaccination and CD4 T cells after COVID-19. Sequencing of the DNA from cultured CD4+ T cells was carried out with the Oncomine TCR Beta short-read assay. TCRdb passed the PCR reads through MiXCR, listing each CDR3 protein once. The sample holds 3,500 to 4,500 distinct CDR3 sequences, roughly 17% seen once.

The chain couples TRBV19 to TRBJ1-6; 12 bases are a match to TRBD1. The clonotype comes from a human donor who had recovered from COVID-19. Sequences were obtained from CD4+ T cells from blood, cultured in vitro. Here the CDR3 DNA reads TGTGCCAGTAGCGCCGGGACAGGGGGCTCTAATTCACCCCTCCACCTT. Translating gives CASSAGTGGSNSPLHL.